These T cell receptor beta chains were read from a single sample in a study of blood T cell repertoires in COVID-19. The table came from immunoSEQ multiplex PCR; TCRdb's copy has only in-frame clones and leaves some out. The data show fewer than 200,000 clones, around 76% seen once. Sequencing used peripheral blood. The receptors come from an older woman with COVID-19, enrolled during active disease. CDR3s include the opening cysteine and the closing phenylalanine or tryptophan. Each record gives: clone size, D gene, V gene, J gene, CDR3 DNA, CDR3 protein. A D gene is named only where the DNA matches it firmly. The listing skips clone size in some rows; elsewhere it reads once, few, many or a size class.

clone_size: NA
d_call: NA
v_call: TRBV6-5
j_call: TRBJ2-7
cdr3_nt: TGTGCCAGCAGTTACAATCCGGGGAGCTCCTACGAGCAGTACTTC
cdr3_aa: CASSYNPGSSYEQYF

clone_size: NA
d_call: TRBD2
v_call: TRBV12-5
j_call: TRBJ2-3
cdr3_nt: TGTGCTAGTGGTTTGGGGATTTCCGGGGGGGTCACAGATACGCAGTATTTT
cdr3_aa: CASGLGISGGVTDTQYF

clone_size: NA
d_call: NA
v_call: TRBV7-9
j_call: TRBJ2-2
cdr3_nt: TGTGCCAGCAGCTTAGATCTTCGGGGGATCGGGGAGCTGTTTTTT
cdr3_aa: CASSLDLRGIGELFF

clone_size: NA
d_call: NA
v_call: TRBV6-2/TRBV6-3
j_call: TRBJ1-5
cdr3_nt: TGTGCCAGCAGTTACGTCTCGGCAGGGAATCAGCCCCAGCATTTT
cdr3_aa: CASSYVSAGNQPQHF

clone_size: NA
d_call: NA
v_call: TRBV3-1/TRBV3-2
j_call: TRBJ1-5
cdr3_nt: TGTGCCAGCAGCCAGACTTGGGGGGAGGGGCAGCCCCAGCATTTT
cdr3_aa: CASSQTWGEGQPQHF

clone_size: NA
d_call: NA
v_call: TRBV24-1
j_call: TRBJ2-2
cdr3_nt: TGTGCCACCAGTGACCGGACTCGGAACACCGGGGAGCTGTTTTTT
cdr3_aa: CATSDRTRNTGELFF

clone_size: NA
d_call: TRBD2
v_call: TRBV7-6
j_call: TRBJ2-5
cdr3_nt: TGTGCCAGCAGCCCCGGACTAGCGGGGTCAATGCAAGAGACCCAGTACTTC
cdr3_aa: CASSPGLAGSMQETQYF

clone_size: NA
d_call: TRBD2
v_call: TRBV6-5
j_call: TRBJ2-1
cdr3_nt: TGTGCCAGCAGTTACTCGACGGCGGGGGGGCCGGGTGAGCAGTTCTTC
cdr3_aa: CASSYSTAGGPGEQFF

clone_size: once
d_call: TRBD2
v_call: TRBV5-4
j_call: TRBJ2-1
cdr3_nt: TGTGCCAGCAGCTTGGGGCTAGCGGGAGGGGGGAATGAGCAGTTCTTC
cdr3_aa: CASSLGLAGGGNEQFF

clone_size: NA
d_call: TRBD2
v_call: TRBV24-1
j_call: TRBJ2-3
cdr3_nt: TGTGCCACCAGTGATACCACTAGCGGGAGTTGGGGCACAGATACGCAGTATTTT
cdr3_aa: CATSDTTSGSWGTDTQYF

clone_size: NA
d_call: NA
v_call: TRBV28
j_call: TRBJ1-5
cdr3_nt: TGTGCCAGCAGTTTCGCGGGGAGCAATCAGCCCCAGCATTTT
cdr3_aa: CASSFAGSNQPQHF

clone_size: NA
d_call: NA
v_call: TRBV4-1
j_call: TRBJ1-3
cdr3_nt: TGCGCCAGCAGCCAAGTTCCTACAGGGCTTGGAAACACCATATATTTT
cdr3_aa: CASSQVPTGLGNTIYF

clone_size: NA
d_call: NA
v_call: TRBV9
j_call: TRBJ1-2
cdr3_nt: TGTGCCAGCAGCGTAGGTCGCCGCGGGGTTTCTTATGGCTACACCTTC
cdr3_aa: CASSVGRRGVSYGYTF

clone_size: NA
d_call: TRBD1
v_call: TRBV5-4
j_call: TRBJ2-7
cdr3_nt: TGTGCCAGCAGCTTGGTAGGACAGGGTAACTACGAGCAGTACTTC
cdr3_aa: CASSLVGQGNYEQYF

clone_size: NA
d_call: TRBD2
v_call: TRBV24-1
j_call: TRBJ2-1
cdr3_nt: TGTGCCACCAGTACAAGCGGGGGGGCTCTAGGCTCCAGTTACAATGAGCAGTTCTTC
cdr3_aa: CATSTSGGALGSSYNEQFF

clone_size: NA
d_call: TRBD2
v_call: TRBV9
j_call: TRBJ2-7
cdr3_nt: TGTGCCAGCAGCGGTAGCGGGAACGACGAGCAGTACTTC
cdr3_aa: CASSGSGNDEQYF

clone_size: NA
d_call: TRBD1
v_call: TRBV28
j_call: TRBJ1-5
cdr3_nt: TGTGCCAGCAGCTTGGACAGGGTTCAGCCCCAGCATTTT
cdr3_aa: CASSLDRVQPQHF

clone_size: NA
d_call: TRBD1
v_call: TRBV24-1
j_call: TRBJ2-3
cdr3_nt: TGTGCCACCAGCCGCCGGGACAGGGACACAGATACGCAGTATTTT
cdr3_aa: CATSRRDRDTDTQYF

clone_size: NA
d_call: TRBD2
v_call: TRBV10-3
j_call: TRBJ2-1
cdr3_nt: TGTGCCATCAGTGAGTCTGCGGGAGCCTACAATGAGCAGTTCTTC
cdr3_aa: CAISESAGAYNEQFF

clone_size: NA
d_call: NA
v_call: TRBV4-2
j_call: TRBJ2-3
cdr3_nt: TGTGCCAGCAGCCAGGCTAGCCCCACAGATACGCAGTATTTT
cdr3_aa: CASSQASPTDTQYF

clone_size: NA
d_call: NA
v_call: TRBV7-3
j_call: TRBJ2-5
cdr3_nt: TGTGCCAGCAGCTTAGCGGCCCAAGAGACCCAGTACTTC
cdr3_aa: CASSLAAQETQYF

clone_size: NA
d_call: TRBD2
v_call: TRBV10-3
j_call: TRBJ2-5
cdr3_nt: TGTGCCATCAGTGAGTCAAAGGCGGGAGCGGGTGAGACCCAGTACTTC
cdr3_aa: CAISESKAGAGETQYF